This TCR beta chain was captured in a study of CXCR4 blockade with PD-1 therapy in pancreatic cancer (dated by TCRdb to between 2019 and 2020). For the study in its entirety: Multiplex immunohistochemistry and TCRbeta immunosequencing of resected pancreatic ductal adenocarcinoma were combined in the study with ex vivo slice culture in which PD-1 and CXCR4 blockade were tested. To assess intratumoral heterogeneity, two geographically distinct regions from each of a handful of tumors were TCR-sequenced.

Here is what the overall study found, with its caveats: Only TCRbeta chains were sequenced, so true antigen-specificity overlap of convergent dominant clones remained unconfirmed pending paired alpha-beta single-cell sequencing. Tumors had clonal expansion, with a mean productive clonality of around 0.14 compared with about 0.05 in healthy blood, yet clonality showed no correlation with survival. A strong correlation was found between the frequency of an amino acid clone and the number of distinct nucleotide rearrangements encoding that clone, which suggests convergent selection driven by common tumor antigens.

TCRbeta CDR3 regions were immunosequenced from extracted DNA using the immunoSEQ Assay at Adaptive Biotechnologies. From the authors' description of their analysis: To measure the absolute abundance of each unique TCRbeta CDR3, the sequences were collapsed and filtered. Clonality was calculated as 1 minus Pielou's evenness, using only productive in-frame rearrangements. Regional overlap was measured by following the top 100 nucleotide rearrangements across paired samples, and the Morisita index was used to compare paired samples with unrelated samples. Convergence of nucleotide rearrangements onto identical amino acid sequences was assessed with the immunoSEQ Rearrangement Details tool. TCRdb obtained this table from immuneACCESS and retained in-frame rearrangements with V and J assigned. These tables miss some clones; where compared with another copy, unresolved V genes account for less than half of the shortfall, and the remainder is unexplained. V, J and clone size are taken as reported in that table, and D and trimming were inferred from the DNA itself. The sample yields over 1,500 clones; approximately 39% were counted once. In total, the top ten clones hold about 14% of the sample.

Concerning this clone: Its antigen specificity is not known. No much larger clone exists at a distance of one base, and base qualities are not known.

The patients who supplied the archived tumor blocks had received no neoadjuvant therapy before resection. In the preserved-tissue arm of the study, around 33 surgical resection samples from about 22 previously untreated pancreatic ductal adenocarcinoma patients were used. DNA for the resection arm was extracted from ten 5-micron curls of FFPE tumor lying next to the multiplex immunohistochemistry slide. V lost 3 bases and J lost 4 bases; the stretch between them is 12 bases long. The CDR3 spans 15 residues, from the cysteine through the phenylalanine. Only the CDR3 portion is preserved as DNA: 45 bases, with reading frame beginning at the first base. CDR1 SGHNT and CDR2 YENEEA are derived from the germline V gene.

This TCR derives from a human donor with pancreatic ductal adenocarcinoma. Sequencing used tumor tissue. The rearranged segments are TRBV11-3 and TRBJ2-2; perhaps TRBD1 is the D gene, with 6 bases matching. The DNA sequence is as follows: TGTGCCAGCAGCTTGGGGGCGCGAAGCACCGGGGAGCTGTTTTTT. The translation is CASSLGARSTGELFF.